Below are 23 T cell receptor beta chains sequenced from a single sample in a study of shared clonotypes between healthy human individuals (dated by TCRdb to between 2020 and 2021). Library prep was done by the immunoSEQ multiplex PCR assay. In TCRdb, the immuneACCESS table is reduced to in-frame sequences with V and J assigned. These tables do not hold every clone; where another copy was compared, an unresolved V gene accounts for under half, and the others remain unexplained. This sample gives some 490,000 clones in total; roughly 80% of them show up just once. 12% of the sample is held by the ten biggest clonotypes. Specimen: PBMCs. The source of these receptors is a woman in her forties in good health. Some clones in this sample may be carry-over from other donors' samples.

The chain recombines TRBV28 with TRBJ1-1; D gene ambiguous. CDR1 MDHEN and CDR2 SYDVKM come from the germline V gene. The CDR3 sequence is 15 residues long. Trimming cost V 4 bases and J 2 bases, with 14 bases left between them. For the CDR3, the DNA is TGTGCCAGCAGTTATGGAGGCAACCGTAACACTGAAGCTTTCTTT. Translated, it gives CASSYGGNRNTEAFF.

This clone showed up just a few times. This rearrangement joins TRBV30 to TRBJ2-7; D unresolved. Germline assignment: CDR1 GTSNPN and CDR2 SVGIG (reference sequence). Trimming took 1 base from V and 5 from J, leaving 12 bases between them. There are 13 residues in the CDR3. This chain's CDR3 is CAWSADPLHEQYF. The CDR3 bases are TGTGCCTGGAGTGCAGACCCCCTTCACGAGCAGTACTTC.

This clone was observed a single time. The chain combines TRBV7-8 with TRBJ2-7, with 11 bases lining up with TRBD2. This CDR3 comprises 14 residues. Trimming removed 4 bases from V and 2 bases from J; junction bases left unmatched: 1. CDR1 is SGHVS and CDR2 is FQNEAQ in the germline V gene. The CDR3 is CASSSTSGTYEQYF. In DNA form, the CDR3 reads TGTGCCAGCAGCTCGACTAGCGGGACCTACGAGCAGTACTTC.

The J gene is TRBJ1-1, the V gene TRBV9; D gene uncertain. The germline V gene encodes CDR1 SGDLS and CDR2 YYNGEE. CDR3 size: 16 residues. The germline V and J ends were trimmed by 4 bases and 5 bases, with 21 bases remaining between them. CDR3 region: CASSPLHSSFGTEAFF. The CDR3 coding sequence is TGTGCCAGCAGCCCGTTACATAGTAGCTTTGGGACTGAAGCTTTCTTT.

The gene calls are TRBV5-5 and TRBJ1-5, with D unclear. CDR1 and CDR2 (germline): SGHKS, YYEKEE (reference sequence). V shed 4 bases and J shed 4 bases, with 9 bases lying between them. There are 13 residues in the CDR3. In DNA form, the CDR3 reads TGTGCCAGCAGCACGAGCACTAATCAGCCCCAGCATTTT. Translated: CASSTSTNQPQHF. Complete variable domain (other parts from reference TRBV5-5 and TRBJ1-5): DAGVTQSPTHLIKTRGQQVTLRCSPISGHKSVSWYQQVLGQGPQFIFQYYEKEERGRGNFPDRFSARQFPNYSSELNVNALLLGDSALYLCASSTSTNQPQHFGDGTRLSIL.

V usage is TRBV7-2 and J usage is TRBJ1-2; D possibly corresponds to TRBD1 (6 bases). V was cut by 5 bases and J by 6 bases, with 16 bases left in between. This CDR3 comprises 14 residues. Germline CDR1 SGHTA, CDR2 FQGNSA. The CDR3 loop is CASSISQGSDGYTF. The CDR3 region has the DNA TGTGCCAGCAGCATTAGTCAGGGGTCTGATGGCTACACCTTC.

This clone was detected only a few times. This sequence joins TRBV10-2 and TRBJ1-4; 7 bases fit TRBD1. CDR1 is WSHSY and CDR2 is SAAADI in the germline V gene. V was clipped by 8 bases and J by 7 bases; unmatched bases: 7. This CDR3 has 13 amino acids. The CDR3 DNA sequence: TGCGCCAGCGGCATCCCAGGGGGTGAAAAACTGTTTTTT. Its translation is CASGIPGGEKLFF.

The chain has TRBV28 and TRBJ1-2; no clear D gene. The CDR3 loop spans 15 amino acids. From germline, CDR1 is MDHEN and CDR2 SYDVKM. The germline V and J ends were trimmed by 6 bases and 0 bases, with 14 bases remaining between them. CDR3 region: CASRDDTHPNYGYTF. CDR3 DNA sequence: TGTGCCAGCAGGGACGATACACACCCTAACTATGGCTACACCTTC.

V usage is TRBV7-2 and J usage is TRBJ2-7; D remains unclear. CDR1 and CDR2 (germline): SGHTA, FQGNSA. Trimming removed 5 bases at V and 2 bases at J, with 16 bases between. The CDR3 runs 15 residues. The CDR3 reads CASSPLWAPTYEQYF. The CDR3 DNA reads as TGTGCCAGCAGCCCGCTCTGGGCTCCGACCTACGAGCAGTACTTC.

Comment on this clone: A far larger clone differs by one base, so this is likely a read error. The chain recombines TRBV6-6 with TRBJ2-2, with D maybe TRBD1 (5 bases). CDR3 length: 15 residues. V dropped 3 bases and J dropped 6 bases, with 14 bases sitting between them. The germline V gene encodes CDR1 MNHNY and CDR2 SVGAGI (reference sequence). The CDR3 loop reads CASSYWQGFAGELFF. CDR3 bases: TGTGCCAGCAGTTATTGGCAGGGTTTCGCCGGGGAGCTGTTTTTT.

CDR3 sequence reads: CASSSGNYGYTF. The CDR3 region has the DNA TGTGCCAGTAGTTCGGGGAACTATGGCTACACCTTC. The J gene is TRBJ1-2, the V gene TRBV19, with D hard to call. In germline, CDR1 is LNHDA, CDR2 SQIVND (reference sequence). This CDR3 has 12 amino acids. Trimming shortened V by 5 bases and J by 2 bases, and 6 bases separated the two germline ends.

This clone was picked up many times. This chain uses TRBV30 with TRBJ2-2; D remains ambiguous. Germline lookup yields CDR1 GTSNPN and CDR2 SVGIG (reference sequence). This CDR3 has 15 residues. Between the trimmed V and J ends, which lost 5 bases and 2 bases, there was a span of 15 bases. As DNA, the CDR3 is TGTGCCTGGGGAAAGGCCCGGCTTAACACCGGGGAGCTGTTTTTT. Its translation is CAWGKARLNTGELFF. Looking up the rest from reference TRBV30 and TRBJ2-2 gives the full variable domain: SQTIHQWPATLVQPVGSPLSLECTVEGTSNPNLYWYRQAAGRGLQLLFYSVGIGQISSEVPQNLSASRPQDRQFILSSKKLLLSDSGFYLCAWGKARLNTGELFFGEGSRLTVL.

This chain connects TRBV9 to TRBJ2-1, with 13 bases matching TRBD2. CDR1 is SGDLS and CDR2 is YYNGEE in the germline V gene. After removal of 2 bases from V and 5 bases from J, the junction contained 7 bases not matched to a gene. The CDR3 covers 17 residues. The DNA for the CDR3 is TGTGCCAGCAGCGTTGAACTAGCGGGAGGGGTAAACAATGAGCAGTTCTTC. Encoded protein: CASSVELAGGVNNEQFF.

CDR3 bases: TGTGCCAGCAGTGATCCCGGGACAGGGGGCAGTGACTATGGCTACACCTTC. Translating it yields CASSDPGTGGSDYGYTF. This chain uses TRBV2 with TRBJ1-2, with 12 bases fitting TRBD1. V trimming: 3 bases; J trimming: 3 bases; junction bases outside the gene matches: 8. The CDR3 consists of 17 residues. Germline CDR1 reads SNHLY; CDR2 reads FYNNEI.

The V call is TRBV6-1, the J call TRBJ2-1; the D is unclear. The CDR3 runs to 15 residues. CDR1 and CDR2 (germline): MNHNS, SASEGT. The germline V and J ends were trimmed by 0 bases and 1 base, with 7 bases remaining between them. The CDR3 nucleotides are TGTGCCAGCAGTGAAGCGGGGTTGTCCTACAATGAGCAGTTCTTC. Translated: CASSEAGLSYNEQFF.

V gene TRBV9 combines with J gene TRBJ2-3; D is unclear. Germline CDR1 reads SGDLS; CDR2 reads YYNGEE. Trimming cost V 0 bases and J 2 bases, with 7 bases left between them. This CDR3 spans 14 amino acids. Here the CDR3 reads CASSVAVSTDTQYF. In DNA form, the CDR3 reads TGTGCCAGCAGCGTAGCTGTATCCACAGATACGCAGTATTTT.

Worth noting for this clone: A far larger clone differs by one base, so this is likely a read error. The CDR3 protein is CARRRDRSNYGYTF. CDR3 sequence (DNA): TGTGCCCGGAGACGGGACAGGAGTAACTATGGCTACACCTTC. The chain is built from TRBV30 and TRBJ1-2, with 8 bases that match TRBD1. CDR1 is GTSNPN, CDR2 SVGIG, per germline (reference sequence). The CDR3 loop spans 14 amino acids. Supplemented by reference TRBV30 and TRBJ1-2, the full variable domain reads SQTIHQWPATLVQPVGSPLSLECTVEGTSNPNLYWYRQAAGRGLQLLFYSVGIGQISSEVPQNLSASRPQDRQFILSSKKLLLSDSGFYLCARRRDRSNYGYTFGSGTRLTVV.

J is TRBJ2-7 and V is TRBV7-9; no definite D call. In germline, CDR1 is SEHNR, CDR2 FQNEAQ (reference sequence). V lost 3 bases, J lost 5 bases, and 5 bases lay in between. The CDR3 has 11 residues. The CDR3 DNA reads TGTGCCAGCAGCTTCGGCCACGAGCAGTACTTC. Translating it yields CASSFGHEQYF.

The chain employs TRBV29-1 and TRBJ2-5; a weak D match, TRBD1 (6 bases). The CDR3 totals 13 residues. Germline values: CDR1 SQVTM, CDR2 ANQGSEA. V lost 6 bases to trimming and J lost 1 base, with 12 bases between them. The CDR3 loop is CSVVDSSQETQYF. The CDR3 coding sequence is TGCAGCGTCGTGGACAGCAGCCAAGAGACCCAGTACTTC. Looking up the rest from reference TRBV29-1 and TRBJ2-5 gives the full variable domain: SAVISQKPSRDICQRGTSLTIQCQVDSQVTMMFWYRQQPGQSLTLIATANQGSEATYESGFVIDKFPISRPNLTFSTLTVSNMSPEDSSIYLCSVVDSSQETQYFGPGTRLLVL.

V gene TRBV5-6 combines with J gene TRBJ2-5; the match to TRBD2 covers 9 bases. The J call may be incorrect, as the DNA end agrees better with TRBJ2-7. CDR1 is SGHDT, CDR2 YYEEEE, per germline. CDR3 size: 14 residues. DNA of the CDR3: TGTGCCAGCAGCTATAGCGGGAGCTCCTACGAGCAGTACTTC. It translates to CASSYSGSSYEQYF.

For this clone: A much larger clone lies one base from this, so it may be a read error. V and J are TRBV11-1 and TRBJ2-3, with no clear D. The ends were cut back, 2 bases at V and 2 bases at J, with 2 bases in the middle. Germline values: CDR1 SGHAT, CDR2 FQDESV (reference sequence). This CDR3 contains 12 residues. Here the CDR3 reads CASSLYTDTQYF. CDR3 bases: TGTGCCAGCAGCTTATACACAGATACGCAGTATTTT.

Turning to this clone: A read error is the likely source, as a far larger clone sits one nucleotide away. Here the CDR3 reads CASSFLRYSPYKQYF. As DNA, the CDR3 is TGTGCCAGCAGTTTCCTCCGCTACTCACCCTACAAGCAGTACTTC. The genes are TRBV7-8 and TRBJ2-7; no clear D. Germline assignment: CDR1 SGHVS and CDR2 FQNEAQ. The CDR3 runs 15 residues.

In this sample, this clone turned up many times. This chain links TRBV27 with TRBJ2-7, with D perhaps being TRBD1 or TRBD2 (5 bases each). The V end lost 0 bases, the J end lost 5 bases, and 14 bases lay between the germline ends. This CDR3 region has 15 residues. Looked up from germline, CDR1 is MNHEY and CDR2 is SMNVEV (reference sequence). The CDR3 is CASSLSYSGGNEQYF. The CDR3 DNA follows: TGTGCCAGCAGTTTATCCTATTCTGGGGGAAACGAGCAGTACTTC.